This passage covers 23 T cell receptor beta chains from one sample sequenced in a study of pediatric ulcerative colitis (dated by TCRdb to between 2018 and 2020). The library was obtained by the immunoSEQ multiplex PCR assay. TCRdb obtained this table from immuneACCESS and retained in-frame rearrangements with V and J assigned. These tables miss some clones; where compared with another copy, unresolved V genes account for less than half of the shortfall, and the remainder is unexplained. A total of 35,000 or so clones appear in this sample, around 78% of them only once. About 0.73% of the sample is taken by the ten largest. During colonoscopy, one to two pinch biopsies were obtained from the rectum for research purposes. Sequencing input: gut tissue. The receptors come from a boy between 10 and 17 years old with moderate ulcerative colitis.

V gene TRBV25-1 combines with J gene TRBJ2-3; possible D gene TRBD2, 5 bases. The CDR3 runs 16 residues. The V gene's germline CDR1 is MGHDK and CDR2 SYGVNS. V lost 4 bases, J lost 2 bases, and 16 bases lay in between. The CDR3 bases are TGTGCCAGCAGTGGGGTTGGAGCGGTTTACACAGATACGCAGTATTTT. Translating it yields CASSGVGAVYTDTQYF.

The CDR3: CASSLTGGLNNEQFF. CDR3 bases: TGTGCCAGCAGTTTAACAGGGGGTCTCAACAATGAGCAGTTCTTC. This chain connects TRBV28 to TRBJ2-1, with 8 positions matching TRBD1. Germline V CDR1 and CDR2: MDHEN, SYDVKM. This CDR3 spans 15 amino acids. J gave up 5 bases and V 2 bases, and 5 bases lay outside the gene matches.

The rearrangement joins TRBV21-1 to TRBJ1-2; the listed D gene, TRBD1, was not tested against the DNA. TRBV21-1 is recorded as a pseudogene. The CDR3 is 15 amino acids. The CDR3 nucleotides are TGTGCCAGCAGCAAAGAAGGGACAGCCCTTTATGGCTACACCTTC. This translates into CASSKEGTALYGYTF.

CDR3 amino acids: CASSFAPAGNEQFF. CDR3 nucleotide sequence: TGTGCCAGCAGCTTCGCCCCGGCGGGCAATGAGCAGTTCTTC. This chain joins TRBV11-2 and TRBJ2-1; tentatively, D is TRBD2 (5 bases). Germline V gene data show CDR1 as SGHAT and CDR2 as FQNNGV. Trimming took off 3 bases at V and 6 bases at J, with 12 bases between the two ends. The CDR3 contains 14 residues.

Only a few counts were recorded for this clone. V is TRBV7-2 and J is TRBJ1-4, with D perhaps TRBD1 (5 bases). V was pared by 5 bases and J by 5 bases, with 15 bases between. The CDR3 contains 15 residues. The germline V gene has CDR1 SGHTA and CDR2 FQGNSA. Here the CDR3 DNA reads TGTGCCAGCAGCCCGGACCGGGACCAGAATGAAAAACTGTTTTTT. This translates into CASSPDRDQNEKLFF.

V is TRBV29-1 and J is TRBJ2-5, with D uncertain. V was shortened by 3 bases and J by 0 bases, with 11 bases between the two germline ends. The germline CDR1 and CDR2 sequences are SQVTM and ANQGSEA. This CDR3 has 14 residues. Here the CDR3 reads CSVEGSPYQETQYF. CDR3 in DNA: TGCAGCGTTGAGGGGTCACCGTACCAAGAGACCCAGTACTTC.

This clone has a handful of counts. The CDR3 spells CASSPGQNSGNTIYF. The CDR3 region has the DNA TGTGCCAGCAGCCCGGGACAGAACTCTGGAAACACCATATATTTT. The chain recombines TRBV11-3 with TRBJ1-3, with 7 bases lining up with TRBD1. V lost 5 bases, J lost 0 bases, and 4 bases stayed unmatched. Germline loops: CDR1 SGHNT, CDR2 YENEEA. The CDR3 contains 15 residues.

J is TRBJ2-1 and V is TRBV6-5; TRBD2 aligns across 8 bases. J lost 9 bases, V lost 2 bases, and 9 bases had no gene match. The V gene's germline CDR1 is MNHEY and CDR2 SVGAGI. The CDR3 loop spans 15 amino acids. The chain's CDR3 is CASSYGSGGPSEQFF. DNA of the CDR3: TGTGCCAGCAGTTACGGGTCGGGAGGGCCTAGTGAGCAGTTCTTC.

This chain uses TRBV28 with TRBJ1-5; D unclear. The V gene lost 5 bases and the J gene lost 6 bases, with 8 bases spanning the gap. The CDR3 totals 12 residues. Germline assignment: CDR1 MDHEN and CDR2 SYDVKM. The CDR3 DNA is TGTGCCAGCAGTCGAGGCCTTCAGCCCCAGCATTTT. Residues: CASSRGLQPQHF.

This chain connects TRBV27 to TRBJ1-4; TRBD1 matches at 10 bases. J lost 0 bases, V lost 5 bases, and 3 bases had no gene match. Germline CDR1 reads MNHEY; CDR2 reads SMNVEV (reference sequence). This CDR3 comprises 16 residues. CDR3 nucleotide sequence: TGTGCCAGCAGTCTAGGACAGGGGGCAACTAATGAAAAACTGTTTTTT. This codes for CASSLGQGATNEKLFF. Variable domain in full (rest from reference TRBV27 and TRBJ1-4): EAQVTQNPRYLITVTGKKLTVTCSQNMNHEYMSWYRQDPGLGLRQIYYSMNVEVTDKGDVPEGYKVSRKEKRNFPLILESPSPNQTSLYFCASSLGQGATNEKLFFGSGTQLSVL.

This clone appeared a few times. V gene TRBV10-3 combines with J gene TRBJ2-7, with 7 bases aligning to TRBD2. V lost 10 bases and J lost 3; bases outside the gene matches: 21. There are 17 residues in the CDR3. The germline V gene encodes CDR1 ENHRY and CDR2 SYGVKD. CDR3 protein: CATAEWAPSSGSYEQYF. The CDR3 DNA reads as TGTGCCACCGCTGAATGGGCTCCGTCTAGCGGCAGCTACGAGCAGTACTTC.

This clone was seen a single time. CDR3 amino acids: CAWSVIESQPQHF. The CDR3 nucleotides read TGTGCCTGGAGTGTAATCGAGAGTCAGCCCCAGCATTTT. The chain has TRBV30 and TRBJ1-5; D remains ambiguous. The CDR3 has 13 residues. Trimming left V 0 bases short and J 6 bases short, with 9 bases between. Germline V CDR1 and CDR2: GTSNPN, SVGIG (reference sequence).

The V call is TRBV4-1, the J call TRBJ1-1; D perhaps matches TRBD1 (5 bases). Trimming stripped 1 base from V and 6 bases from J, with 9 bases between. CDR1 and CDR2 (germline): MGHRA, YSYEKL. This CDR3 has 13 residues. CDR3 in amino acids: CASSQVEGAEAFF. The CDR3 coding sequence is TGCGCCAGCAGCCAAGTAGAAGGGGCTGAAGCTTTCTTT.

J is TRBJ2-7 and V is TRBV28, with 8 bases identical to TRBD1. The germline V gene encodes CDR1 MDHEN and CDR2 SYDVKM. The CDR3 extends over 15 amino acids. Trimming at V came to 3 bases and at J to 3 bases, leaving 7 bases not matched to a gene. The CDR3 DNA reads TGTGCCAGCAGTTTTATGGACAGGGTGAACTACGAGCAGTACTTC. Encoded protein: CASSFMDRVNYEQYF.

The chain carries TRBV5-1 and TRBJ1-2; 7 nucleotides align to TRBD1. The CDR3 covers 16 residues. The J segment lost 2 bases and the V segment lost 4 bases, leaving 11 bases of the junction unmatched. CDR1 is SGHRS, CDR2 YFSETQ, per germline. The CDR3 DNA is TGCGCCAGCAGCGGAACACAGGGGACCCGAAACTATGGCTACACCTTC. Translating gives CASSGTQGTRNYGYTF. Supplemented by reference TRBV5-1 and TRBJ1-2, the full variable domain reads KAGVTQTPRYLIKTRGQQVTLSCSPISGHRSVSWYQQTPGQGLQFLFEYFSETQRNKGNFPGRFSGRQFSNSRSEMNVSTLELGDSALYLCASSGTQGTRNYGYTFGSGTRLTVV.

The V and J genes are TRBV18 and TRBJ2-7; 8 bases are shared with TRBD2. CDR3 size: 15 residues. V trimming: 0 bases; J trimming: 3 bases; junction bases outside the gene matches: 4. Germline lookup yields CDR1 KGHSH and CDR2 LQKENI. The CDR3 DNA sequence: TGTGCCAGCTCACCACCTAGCGGGACCAACTACGAGCAGTACTTC. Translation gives CASSPPSGTNYEQYF. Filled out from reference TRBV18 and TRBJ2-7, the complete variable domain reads NAGVMQNPRHLVRRRGQEARLRCSPMKGHSHVYWYRQLPEEGLKFMVYLQKENIIDESGMPKERFSAEFPKEGPSILRIQQVVRGDSAAYFCASSPPSGTNYEQYFGPGTRLTVT.

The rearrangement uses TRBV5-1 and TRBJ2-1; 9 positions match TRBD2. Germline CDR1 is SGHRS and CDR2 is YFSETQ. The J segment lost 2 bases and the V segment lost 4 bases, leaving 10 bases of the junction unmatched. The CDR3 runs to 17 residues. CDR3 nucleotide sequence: TGCGCCAGCAGCCCCGGTGTAGCGGGAGCCCCCTACAATGAGCAGTTCTTC. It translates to CASSPGVAGAPYNEQFF.

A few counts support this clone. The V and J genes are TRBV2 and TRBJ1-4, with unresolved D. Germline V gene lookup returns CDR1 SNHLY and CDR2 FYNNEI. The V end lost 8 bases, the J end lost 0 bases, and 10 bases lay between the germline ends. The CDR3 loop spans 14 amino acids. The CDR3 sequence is CASAFQATNEKLFF. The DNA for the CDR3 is TGTGCCAGCGCATTTCAAGCAACTAATGAAAAACTGTTTTTT.

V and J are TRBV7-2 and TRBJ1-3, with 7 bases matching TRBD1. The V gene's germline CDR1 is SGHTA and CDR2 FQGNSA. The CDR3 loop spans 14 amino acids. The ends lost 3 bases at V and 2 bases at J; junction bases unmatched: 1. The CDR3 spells CASSFTGAGNTIYF. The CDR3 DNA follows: TGTGCCAGCAGCTTTACAGGGGCTGGAAACACCATATATTTT.

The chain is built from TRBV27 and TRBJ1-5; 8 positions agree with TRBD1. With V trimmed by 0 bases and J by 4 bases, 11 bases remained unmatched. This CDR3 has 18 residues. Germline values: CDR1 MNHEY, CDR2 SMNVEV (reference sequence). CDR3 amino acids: CASSLSLSTGEGNQPQHF. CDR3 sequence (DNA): TGTGCCAGCAGTTTATCCTTATCGACAGGGGAGGGGAATCAGCCCCAGCATTTT.

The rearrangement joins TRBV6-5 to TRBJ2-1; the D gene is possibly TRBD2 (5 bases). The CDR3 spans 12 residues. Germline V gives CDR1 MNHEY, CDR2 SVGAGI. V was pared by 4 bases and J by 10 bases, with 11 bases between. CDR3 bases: TGTGCCAGCAGTTCACGGACTGCCGAGCAGTTCTTC. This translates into CASSSRTAEQFF.

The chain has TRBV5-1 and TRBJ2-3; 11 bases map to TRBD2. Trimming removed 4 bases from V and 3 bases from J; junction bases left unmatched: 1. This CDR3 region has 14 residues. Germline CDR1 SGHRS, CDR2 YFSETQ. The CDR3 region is CASSTSGRTDTQYF. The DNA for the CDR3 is TGCGCCAGCAGCACTAGCGGGAGAACAGATACGCAGTATTTT.

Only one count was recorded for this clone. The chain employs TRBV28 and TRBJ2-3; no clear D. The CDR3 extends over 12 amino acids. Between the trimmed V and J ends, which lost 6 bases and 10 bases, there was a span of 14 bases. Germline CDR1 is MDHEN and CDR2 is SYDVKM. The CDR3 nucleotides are TGTGCCAGCAGCGTCGTCTGGTCTTCGCAGTATTTT. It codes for CASSVVWSSQYF.